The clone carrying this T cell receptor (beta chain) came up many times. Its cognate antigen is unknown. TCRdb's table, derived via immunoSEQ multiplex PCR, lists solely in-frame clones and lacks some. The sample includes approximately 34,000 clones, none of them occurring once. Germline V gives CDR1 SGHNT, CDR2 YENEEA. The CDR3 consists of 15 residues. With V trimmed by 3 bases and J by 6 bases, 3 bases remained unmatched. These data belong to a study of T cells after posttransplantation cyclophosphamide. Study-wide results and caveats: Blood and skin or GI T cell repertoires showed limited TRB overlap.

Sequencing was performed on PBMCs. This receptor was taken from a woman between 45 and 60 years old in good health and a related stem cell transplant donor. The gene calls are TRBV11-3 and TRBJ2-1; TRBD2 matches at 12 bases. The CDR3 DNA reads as TGTGCCAGCAGCTTCGAACTAGCGGGAGGCAATGAGCAGTTCTTC. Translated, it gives CASSFELAGGNEQFF.